Below, one T cell receptor (beta chain) is given with its context. As yet, its antigen is unknown. Distinct nucleotide sequences in the sample also encode this CDR3. These data are taken from a study of cytomegalovirus exposure and HLA in healthy donors. Study outcomes and limitations: More clonal expansion characterized HLA-associated TCR beta chains than equally common others in a later analysis.

PCR amplification relied on 60 Vbeta primers (plus 13 Jbeta primers). Using immunoSEQ multiplex PCR, the repertoire was profiled, and TCRdb retains in-frame clones only, with some absent. There are around 110,000 clones in the sample; about three quarters occur only once, and about 8% lies in the top ten. V dropped 3 bases and J dropped 4; count of bases not matched to a gene: 12. The CDR3 contains 16 residues. The germline V gene encodes CDR1 GTSNPN and CDR2 SVGIG (reference sequence). The chain combines TRBV30 with TRBJ2-5; 9 bases align to TRBD2. This TCR derives from a man between 25 and 39 years old in good health and CMV-seronegative. Specimen: PBMCs. DNA of the CDR3: TGTGCCTGGAGCCAATTCGGCGGGAGGGCCGGAGAGACCCAGTACTTC. Its protein product is CAWSQFGGRAGETQYF.